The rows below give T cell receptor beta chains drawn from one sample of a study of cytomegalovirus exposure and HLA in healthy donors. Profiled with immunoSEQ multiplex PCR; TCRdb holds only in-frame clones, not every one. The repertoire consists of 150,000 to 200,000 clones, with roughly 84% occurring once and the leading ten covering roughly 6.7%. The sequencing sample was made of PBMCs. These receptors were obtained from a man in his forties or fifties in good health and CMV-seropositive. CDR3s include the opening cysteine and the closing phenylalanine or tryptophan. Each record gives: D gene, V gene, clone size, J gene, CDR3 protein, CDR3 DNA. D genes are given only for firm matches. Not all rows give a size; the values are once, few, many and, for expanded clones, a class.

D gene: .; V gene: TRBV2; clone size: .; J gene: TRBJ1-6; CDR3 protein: CASSEAGNSPLHF; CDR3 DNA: TGTGCCAGCAGTGAGGCAGGGAATTCACCCCTCCACTTT
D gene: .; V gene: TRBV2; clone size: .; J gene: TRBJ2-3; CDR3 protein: CASSEAGVLDTQYF; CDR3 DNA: TGTGCCAGCAGTGAAGCGGGAGTGTTAGATACGCAGTATTTT
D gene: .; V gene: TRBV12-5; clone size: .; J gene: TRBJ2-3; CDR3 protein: CASGAPGGTDTQYF; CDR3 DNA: TGTGCTAGTGGCGCACCGGGAGGCACAGATACGCAGTATTTT
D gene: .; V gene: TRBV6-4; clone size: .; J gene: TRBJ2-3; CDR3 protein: CASSTYQGDTQYF; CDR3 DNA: TGTGCCAGCAGTACGTATCAGGGGGATACGCAGTATTTT
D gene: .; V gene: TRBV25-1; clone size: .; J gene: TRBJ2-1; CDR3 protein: CASSREGYNEQFF; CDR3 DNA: TGTGCCAGTTCCAGGGAAGGGTACAATGAGCAGTTCTTC
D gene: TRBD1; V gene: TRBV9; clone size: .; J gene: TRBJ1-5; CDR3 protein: CASGVGPGGNQPQHF; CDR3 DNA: TGTGCCAGCGGCGTAGGGCCAGGGGGGAATCAGCCCCAGCATTTT
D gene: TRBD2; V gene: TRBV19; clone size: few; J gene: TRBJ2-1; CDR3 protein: CASSITSGVEQFF; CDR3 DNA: TGTGCCAGTAGTATAACTAGCGGGGTTGAGCAGTTCTTC
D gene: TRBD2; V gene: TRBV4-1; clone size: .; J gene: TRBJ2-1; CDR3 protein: CASSQDQLGLANWEQFF; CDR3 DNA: TGCGCCAGCAGCCAAGATCAATTAGGACTAGCGAACTGGGAGCAGTTCTTC
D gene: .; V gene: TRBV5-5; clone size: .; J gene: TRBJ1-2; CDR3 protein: CASSLGQVVTVNYGYTF; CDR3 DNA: TGTGCCAGCAGCTTGGGGCAGGTTGTGACAGTTAACTATGGCTACACCTTC
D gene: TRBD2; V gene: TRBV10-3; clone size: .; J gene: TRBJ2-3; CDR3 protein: CAIRERGGMDTQYF; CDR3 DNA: TGTGCCATCAGGGAGCGGGGGGGCATGGATACGCAGTATTTT
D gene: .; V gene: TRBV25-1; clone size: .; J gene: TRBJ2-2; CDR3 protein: CASHGGFTGELFF; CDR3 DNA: TGTGCCAGCCACGGGGGTTTCACCGGGGAGCTGTTTTTT
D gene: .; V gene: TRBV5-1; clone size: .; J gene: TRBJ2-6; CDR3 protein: CASSLAPAGQSGANVLTF; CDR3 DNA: TGCGCCAGCAGCTTGGCGCCGGCAGGCCAGTCTGGGGCCAACGTCCTGACTTTC
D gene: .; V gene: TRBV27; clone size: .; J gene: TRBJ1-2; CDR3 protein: CASSSTQFSGYTF; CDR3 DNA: TGTGCCAGCAGTTCGACACAGTTTAGTGGCTACACCTTC
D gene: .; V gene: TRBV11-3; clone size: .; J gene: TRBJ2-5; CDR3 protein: CASRKGGGQETQYF; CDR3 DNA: TGTGCCAGCAGGAAAGGGGGAGGGCAAGAGACCCAGTACTTC
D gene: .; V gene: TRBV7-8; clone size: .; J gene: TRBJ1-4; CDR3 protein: CASSQSGGPNEKLFF; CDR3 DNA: TGTGCCAGCAGCCAATCGGGAGGTCCAAATGAAAAACTGTTTTTT
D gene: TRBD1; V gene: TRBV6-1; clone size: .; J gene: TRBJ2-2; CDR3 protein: CASKGQGMVTGELFF; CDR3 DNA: TGTGCCAGCAAAGGACAGGGTATGGTCACCGGGGAACTGTTTTTT
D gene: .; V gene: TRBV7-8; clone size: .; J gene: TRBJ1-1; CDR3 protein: CASGTTMNTEAFF; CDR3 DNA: TGTGCCAGCGGAACCACTATGAACACTGAAGCTTTCTTT
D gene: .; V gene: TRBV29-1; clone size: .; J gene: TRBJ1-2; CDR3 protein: CSANRHGPNYGYTF; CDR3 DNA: TGCAGCGCAAACCGACACGGCCCCAACTATGGCTACACCTTC
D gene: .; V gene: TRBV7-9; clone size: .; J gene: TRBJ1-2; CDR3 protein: CASSFPQGYGYTF; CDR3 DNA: TGTGCCAGCAGCTTTCCTCAGGGGTATGGCTACACCTTC
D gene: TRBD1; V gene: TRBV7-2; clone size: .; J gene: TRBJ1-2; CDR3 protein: CASSFAPGQRSSGYTF; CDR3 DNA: TGTGCCAGCAGCTTCGCGCCGGGACAGAGATCCTCTGGCTACACCTTC
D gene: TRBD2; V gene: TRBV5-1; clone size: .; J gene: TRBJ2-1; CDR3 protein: CASSLGTSGGSYNEQFF; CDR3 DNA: TGCGCCAGCAGCTTGGGGACTAGCGGGGGTTCCTACAATGAGCAGTTCTTC
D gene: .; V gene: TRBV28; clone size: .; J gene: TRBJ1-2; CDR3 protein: CASSLLQGTRGLGGYTF; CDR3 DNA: TGTGCCAGCAGTTTATTGCAAGGGACCCGGGGACTAGGCGGCTACACCTTC
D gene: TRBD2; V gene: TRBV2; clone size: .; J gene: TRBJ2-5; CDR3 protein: CASRMNRLAGEAQYF; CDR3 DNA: TGTGCCAGCAGGATGAACCGACTAGCGGGGGAGGCCCAGTACTTC
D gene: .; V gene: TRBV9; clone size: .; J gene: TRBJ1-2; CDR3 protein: CASSVDFAGSNYGYTF; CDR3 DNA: TGTGCCAGCAGCGTAGATTTCGCGGGATCAAACTATGGCTACACCTTC
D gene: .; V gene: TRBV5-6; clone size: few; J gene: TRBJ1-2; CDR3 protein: CASSLKGGGYGYTF; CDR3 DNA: TGTGCCAGCAGCTTGAAGGGGGGGGGCTATGGCTACACCTTC